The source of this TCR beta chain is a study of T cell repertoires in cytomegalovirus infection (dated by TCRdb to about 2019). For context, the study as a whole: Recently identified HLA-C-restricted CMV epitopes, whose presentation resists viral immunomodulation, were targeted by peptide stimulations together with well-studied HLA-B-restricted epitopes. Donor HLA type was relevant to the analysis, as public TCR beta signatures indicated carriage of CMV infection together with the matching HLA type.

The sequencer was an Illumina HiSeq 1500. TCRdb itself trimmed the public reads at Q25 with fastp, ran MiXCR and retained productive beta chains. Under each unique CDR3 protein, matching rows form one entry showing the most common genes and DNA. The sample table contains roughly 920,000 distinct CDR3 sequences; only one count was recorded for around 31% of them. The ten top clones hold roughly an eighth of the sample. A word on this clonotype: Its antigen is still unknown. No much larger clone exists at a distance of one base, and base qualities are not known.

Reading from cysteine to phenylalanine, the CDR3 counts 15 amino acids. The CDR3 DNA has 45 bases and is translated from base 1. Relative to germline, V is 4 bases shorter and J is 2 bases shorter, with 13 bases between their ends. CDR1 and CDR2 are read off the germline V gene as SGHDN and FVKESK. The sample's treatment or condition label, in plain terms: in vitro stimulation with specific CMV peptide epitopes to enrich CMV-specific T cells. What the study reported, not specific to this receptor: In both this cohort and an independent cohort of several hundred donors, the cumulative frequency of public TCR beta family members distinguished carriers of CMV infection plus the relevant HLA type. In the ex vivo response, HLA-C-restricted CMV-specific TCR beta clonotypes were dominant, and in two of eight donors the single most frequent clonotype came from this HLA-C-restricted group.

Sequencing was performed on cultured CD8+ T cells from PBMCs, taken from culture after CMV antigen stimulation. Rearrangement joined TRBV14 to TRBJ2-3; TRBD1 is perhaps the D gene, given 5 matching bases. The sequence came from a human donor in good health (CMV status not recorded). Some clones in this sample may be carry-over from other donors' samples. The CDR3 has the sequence CASSREGAYTDTQYF. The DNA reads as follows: TGTGCCAGCAGCCGAGAAGGGGCCTACACAGATACGCAGTATTTT.